The rows below give T cell receptor beta chains drawn from one sample of a study of cytomegalovirus exposure and HLA in healthy donors. The table came from immunoSEQ multiplex PCR; TCRdb's copy has only in-frame clones and leaves some out. Of around 130,000 clones in the sample, about 86% are singletons; the top ten hold about 0.7%. Specimen: PBMCs. The receptors here all came from a man in his late teens or twenties in good health and CMV-seronegative. Both conserved end residues are part of each CDR3. Each record gives: V gene, J gene, clone size, CDR3 protein. A row's size may be missing; if present it is once, few, many or a size class.

TRBV7-6,TRBJ2-7,.,CASSLAEYQGTATYEQYF
TRBV21-1,TRBJ2-7,.,CASSKPRGQSEYEQYF
TRBV4-2,TRBJ1-5,once,CASSQGRDTHQPQHF
TRBV29-1,TRBJ2-3,.,CSVAGNPTDTQYF
TRBV2,TRBJ1-1,.,CASRKPGTTGGVRAFF
TRBV7-2,TRBJ2-1,.,CASSLVLAGIFIDEQFF
TRBV29-1,TRBJ2-5,.,CSVGQGGGTQYF
TRBV19,TRBJ1-2,.,CASSNRAYGYTF
TRBV13,TRBJ2-1,.,CASSVQENEQFF
TRBV19,TRBJ2-3,.,CASSSGGVDTQYF
TRBV9,TRBJ1-4,.,CASSVDAGTTNEKLFF
TRBV13,TRBJ1-1,.,CASSPNRVLRHTEAFF
TRBV2,TRBJ1-6,.,CASRGESHYNSPLHF
TRBV7-9,TRBJ1-2,.,CASSTSGVPFYGYTF
TRBV11-2,TRBJ1-2,.,CASSPLGGGGYTF
TRBV10-2,TRBJ1-4,.,CASENDREEKLFF
TRBV5-6,TRBJ2-5,once,CASSLTAARETQYF
TRBV6-5,TRBJ1-2,.,CASSVQGGLYGYTF
TRBV5-1,TRBJ1-3,.,CASSLRGQSGNTIYF
TRBV15,TRBJ1-5,.,CATSRGAGSSQPQHF
TRBV7-9,TRBJ1-1,.,CASSPNSGDTEAFF
TRBV6-5,TRBJ1-1,.,CASRLRQSTEAFF
TRBV9,TRBJ1-2,.,CASSVATAENSGYTF
TRBV9,TRBJ2-3,.,CASSVGTSGGTDTQYF
TRBV11-2,TRBJ2-5,.,CASSPIAGSETQYF
TRBV6-5,TRBJ2-1,.,CASIQNNEQFF
TRBV18,TRBJ1-5,few,CASSPNGPPGGQPQHF
TRBV7-9,TRBJ1-3,.,CASSSQGAWGNTIYF
TRBV6-5,TRBJ1-2,.,CASTGTGRSYGYTF
TRBV9,TRBJ2-5,.,CASSVASGGFQETQYF
TRBV5-1,TRBJ1-6,.,CASSATGERNSPLHF
TRBV19,TRBJ2-7,.,CASSKASGYEQYF
TRBV29-1,TRBJ2-1,.,CSVTFNNEQFF
TRBV6-5,TRBJ1-1,few,CASRMDSLGTEAFF
TRBV5-4,TRBJ2-1,few,CASSGGTGYGDEQFF
TRBV7-3,TRBJ1-6,once,CASSLMDRGENSPLHF
TRBV9,TRBJ1-1,.,CASSVDSGRGVSTEAFF
TRBV25-1,TRBJ1-5,.,CASSEWGRGDQPQHF
TRBV25-1,TRBJ2-7,few,CAREGYEQYF
TRBV10-2,TRBJ2-5,.,CASRLAGGETQYF
TRBV5-1,TRBJ2-3,.,CASRKRGGLTDTQYF
TRBV7-2,TRBJ2-7,few,CASSLSRGDYEQYF
TRBV30,TRBJ1-5,.,CAWTRGQGNQPQHF
TRBV12-5,TRBJ1-2,.,CASGLSGLSGYTF
TRBV7-9,TRBJ1-1,.,CASGAGGSEAFF
TRBV6-5,TRBJ2-3,few,CASLPGLAITDTQYF